A single sample gave rise to the 32 T cell receptor beta chains below, sequenced in a study of blood T cells in healthy people across ages. Primed by a sample-barcoded 5' primer and a J-beta primer mix, a second PCR proceeded for about 7 to 11 cycles. One entry per CDR3 protein results from TCRdb running MiXCR on the 5' RACE reads. The data contain hundreds of thousands of distinct CDR3 sequences, under 45% of them singletons. The sequenced sample consisted of blood. The receptors derive from a man in his sixties in good health.

The chain couples TRBV5-1 to TRBJ2-1, with D perhaps TRBD2 (5 bases). With 2 bases removed from V and 5 bases from J, the gap between germline ends came to 8 bases. The germline gives CDR1 SGHRS, CDR2 YFSETQ. The CDR3 loop spans 13 amino acids. CDR3 sequence (DNA): TGCGCCAGCAGCTTTTCTAGCCACAATGAGCAGTTCTTC. Its protein is CASSFSSHNEQFF.

V and J are TRBV7-2 and TRBJ2-5; 10 nucleotides agree with TRBD2. The CDR3 extends over 17 amino acids. The V gene end was trimmed by 0 bases and the J gene end by 3 bases; junction bases not matched to a gene: 7. Germline V lookup: CDR1 SGHTA, CDR2 FQGNSA. The CDR3 region is CASSLALSGGLKETQYF. CDR3 DNA: TGTGCCAGCAGCTTAGCGCTTAGCGGGGGGCTAAAAGAGACCCAGTACTTC. Full variable domain (rest looked up from reference TRBV7-2 and TRBJ2-5): GAGVSQSPSNKVTEKGKDVELRCDPISGHTALYWYRQSLGQGLEFLIYFQGNSAPDKSGLPSDRFSAERTGGSVSTLTIQRTQQEDSAVYLCASSLALSGGLKETQYFGPGTRLLVL.

This chain links TRBV20-1 with TRBJ2-1, with 9 bases lining up with TRBD2. The germline V gene encodes CDR1 DFQATT and CDR2 SNEGSKA (reference sequence). V was pared by 5 bases and J by 8 bases, with 10 bases of the junction left unmatched. This CDR3 comprises 14 residues. CDR3 sequence (DNA): TGCAGTGCTCGGAGGGAGCGGGGGGTGGATGAGCAGTTCTTC. Translated: CSARRERGVDEQFF.

This sequence joins TRBV12-5 and TRBJ2-3; 10 positions agree with TRBD2. V lost 0 bases to trimming and J lost 3 bases; unmatched junction nucleotides: 15. CDR1 and CDR2 from the germline V gene are LGHNT and FRNRAP. The CDR3 sequence is 20 residues long. In nucleotides, the CDR3 is TGTGCTAGTGGTTTGGTACCGGCTAGCGGGGGCCGAATTGTTACAGATACGCAGTATTTT. This sequence encodes CASGLVPASGGRIVTDTQYF.

This chain links TRBV3-1 with TRBJ2-3, with D tentatively TRBD2 (5 bases). The germline V gene encodes CDR1 LGHDT and CDR2 YNNKEL (reference sequence). There are 12 residues in the CDR3. Trimming removed 10 bases at V and 8 bases at J, with 16 bases between. In nucleotides, the CDR3 is TGTGCCACGGAGGAGGTTGGTGGTACGCAGTATTTT. Its translation: CATEEVGGTQYF.

The chain combines TRBV10-3 with TRBJ2-7; a possible D gene is TRBD1 (5 bases). The V end lost 5 bases, the J end lost 2 bases, and 16 bases lay between the germline ends. Germline loops: CDR1 ENHRY, CDR2 SYGVKD. This CDR3 contains 15 residues. Here the CDR3 DNA reads TGTGCCATCAGTCCCCAGGGTCTTAACCCCTACGAGCAGTACTTC. This encodes CAISPQGLNPYEQYF.

V gene TRBV4-1 combines with J gene TRBJ1-2; 7 bases fit TRBD1. From germline, CDR1 is MGHRA and CDR2 YSYEKL. The CDR3 is made up of 15 amino acids. V was pared by 3 bases and J by 10 bases, with 14 bases of the junction left unmatched. DNA of the CDR3: TGCGCCAGCAGCCATGTGGGACAGAGGGCGCGTGACTACACCTTC. Translated, it gives CASSHVGQRARDYTF.

This clonotype occurred a few times. The chain links TRBV5-1 to TRBJ2-1; TRBD1 aligns across 9 bases. The V gene end was trimmed by 5 bases and the J gene end by 6 bases; junction bases not matched to a gene: 9. The CDR3 covers 15 residues. Germline V gene data show CDR1 as SGHRS and CDR2 as YFSETQ. CDR3 sequence: CASRQTGGLVNEQFF. The CDR3 DNA follows: TGCGCCAGCAGACAAACAGGGGGCCTGGTCAATGAGCAGTTCTTC. Supplemented by reference TRBV5-1 and TRBJ2-1, the full variable domain reads KAGVTQTPRYLIKTRGQQVTLSCSPISGHRSVSWYQQTPGQGLQFLFEYFSETQRNKGNFPGRFSGRQFSNSRSEMNVSTLELGDSALYLCASRQTGGLVNEQFFGPGTRLTVL.

DNA for the CDR3: TGTGCCAGCAGCGTAGCCCCCACAGATACGCAGTATTTT. Protein product: CASSVAPTDTQYF. The chain has TRBV9 and TRBJ2-3; D is unresolved. V gave up 0 bases and J gave up 2 bases, with 4 bases separating them. The germline CDR1 and CDR2 sequences are SGDLS and YYNGEE. The length of the CDR3 is 13 residues.

The chain's CDR3 is CASSFSRSAGDTQYF. For the CDR3, the DNA is TGTGCCAGCAGTTTTTCCCGGTCGGCCGGAGATACGCAGTATTTT. The rearrangement joins TRBV12-3 or TRBV12-4 to TRBJ2-3, with D unclear. V was pared by 3 bases and J by 5 bases, with 15 bases between. This CDR3 spans 15 amino acids.

This sequence joins TRBV27 and TRBJ2-1, with D hard to call. The CDR3 is 12 residues long. In germline, CDR1 is MNHEY, CDR2 SMNVEV (reference sequence). V lost 5 bases and J 9 bases, leaving 11 bases between the germline ends. The CDR3 nucleotides read TGTGCCAGCAGTCCTCCCGAAGGTGAGCAGTTCTTC. It yields the protein CASSPPEGEQFF.

The V gene is TRBV5-6, the J gene TRBJ2-7, with D unresolved. The germline V gene encodes CDR1 SGHDT and CDR2 YYEEEE. The germline V and J ends were trimmed by 1 base and 2 bases, with 13 bases remaining between them. This CDR3 contains 15 residues. The CDR3 DNA follows: TGTGCCAGCAGCTTGATCCTCCCGGGCGCCTACGAGCAGTACTTC. Protein: CASSLILPGAYEQYF.

The CDR3 DNA follows: TGTGCCAGCAGTGCCGGGACAGCTGCCTACGAGCAGTACTTC. It specifies CASSAGTAAYEQYF. This chain connects TRBV27 to TRBJ2-7; TRBD1 aligns across 7 bases. Germline CDR1 is MNHEY and CDR2 is SMNVEV (reference sequence). V dropped 5 bases and J dropped 2; count of bases not matched to a gene: 6. The CDR3 consists of 14 residues.

There are a few counts of this clonotype. The chain employs TRBV6-2 or TRBV6-3 and TRBJ2-7; D is perhaps TRBD1 or TRBD2 (5 bases each). V was clipped by 5 bases and J by 9 bases, with 17 bases between them. The CDR3 has 13 residues. In germline, CDR1 is MNHEY, CDR2 SVGEGT. CDR3: CASSNTGPGGQYF. The CDR3 bases are TGTGCCAGCAGTAACACGGGACCCGGAGGGCAGTACTTC.

The chain links TRBV6-2 or TRBV6-3 to TRBJ2-6, with D perhaps matching TRBD2 (5 bases). This CDR3 is 17 amino acids long. In germline, CDR1 is MNHEY, CDR2 SVGEGT. V lost 8 bases, J lost 0 bases, and 17 bases lay in between. The CDR3 region is CASLNPGLLSGANVLTF. The CDR3 DNA sequence: TGTGCCAGCCTGAACCCTGGACTCCTCTCTGGGGCCAACGTCCTGACTTTC.

This sequence joins TRBV5-1 and TRBJ2-5; 7 bases are a match to TRBD1. The CDR3 loop spans 15 amino acids. CDR1 SGHRS and CDR2 YFSETQ come from the germline V gene. Unmatched junction bases numbered 4, after V lost 0 bases and J lost 2 bases. CDR3 sequence (DNA): TGCGCCAGCAGCTTGGTCCCACAGGGGCAAGAGACCCAGTACTTC. This codes for CASSLVPQGQETQYF.

The chain carries TRBV12-3 or TRBV12-4 and TRBJ2-7; a possible D gene is TRBD1 (6 bases). The J call may be wrong; the DNA end is better matched by TRBJ2-5. The CDR3 sequence is 12 residues long. CDR3 DNA: TGTGCCAGCAAGGGGGAGACAGGGACCCAGTACTTC. This gives the protein CASKGETGTQYF.

This clonotype was seen only a few times. V gene TRBV5-5 combines with J gene TRBJ2-7; no clear D. CDR1 and CDR2 (germline): SGHKS, YYEKEE (reference sequence). V was trimmed by 4 bases and J by 6 bases, leaving 8 bases between them. The CDR3 sequence is 11 residues long. The CDR3 DNA follows: TGTGCCAGCAGCCCCCTGACCGAGCAGTACTTC. Its protein is CASSPLTEQYF.

The table lists this clonotype with a few counts. The chain couples TRBV28 to TRBJ2-7; maybe TRBD2 (6 bases). V lost 1 base to trimming and J lost 7 bases, with 14 bases between them. Germline CDR1 and CDR2: MDHEN and SYDVKM. The CDR3 spans 14 residues. The DNA for the CDR3 is TGTGCCAGCAGTTTATACGGGACTCAGTTTGAGCAGTACTTC. Translation: CASSLYGTQFEQYF. Together with reference TRBV28 and TRBJ2-7, the CDR3 gives the full variable domain: DVKVTQSSRYLVKRTGEKVFLECVQDMDHENMFWYRQDPGLGLRLIYFSYDVKMKEKGDIPEGYSVSREKKERFSLILESASTNQTSMYLCASSLYGTQFEQYFGPGTRLTVT.

J is TRBJ2-5 and V is TRBV7-2; 7 nucleotides match TRBD1. This CDR3 has 15 amino acids. Per germline, CDR1 SGHTA and CDR2 FQGNSA. V shed 6 bases, J shed 5 bases, and the junction held 12 bases outside the gene matches. CDR3 loop: CASSLGDRKKETQYF. The DNA for the CDR3 is TGTGCCAGCAGTTTGGGGGACAGAAAAAAGGAGACCCAGTACTTC.

The rearrangement joins TRBV15 to TRBJ2-7; no definite D call. Trimming removed 1 base from V and 2 bases from J, with 6 bases in between. CDR1 is LNHNV, CDR2 YYDKDF, per germline (reference sequence). CDR3 length: 13 amino acids. The CDR3 nucleotides read TGTGCCACCAGCAGAGGGGCAGCCTACGAGCAGTACTTC. It is translated as CATSRGAAYEQYF.

V usage is TRBV4-3 and J usage is TRBJ2-5; weak D call: TRBD1 (6 bases). The CDR3 consists of 17 residues. V was pared by 0 bases and J by 4 bases, with 18 bases between. CDR1 and CDR2 (germline): LGHNA, YSLEER. The CDR3 DNA follows: TGCGCCAGCAGCCAAGACGTGGGACACCACACCGGAGAGACCCAGTACTTC. Translation: CASSQDVGHHTGETQYF.

This chain links TRBV7-8 with TRBJ2-5, with 10 bases fitting TRBD2. With V trimmed by 5 bases and J by 0 bases, 6 bases remained unmatched. This CDR3 is built from 16 residues. Germline V lookup: CDR1 SGHVS, CDR2 FQNEAQ. DNA of the CDR3: TGTGCCAGCAGCGCAGCTAGCGGGGGATACCAAGAGACCCAGTACTTC. Its protein is CASSAASGGYQETQYF.

This clonotype was detected a few times. CDR3 in amino acids: CASSIRGDGGYTF. The DNA of the CDR3 is TGTGCCAGCAGCATTAGGGGAGACGGCGGCTACACCTTC. The V and J genes are TRBV11-2 and TRBJ1-2, with D possibly being TRBD1 (5 bases). The CDR3 covers 13 residues. Trimming cost V 5 bases and J 8 bases, with 15 bases left between them. The germline gives CDR1 SGHAT, CDR2 FQNNGV. The full variable domain, with the rest looked up from reference TRBV11-2 and TRBJ1-2, is EAGVAQSPRYKIIEKRQSVAFWCNPISGHATLYWYQQILGQGPKLLIQFQNNGVVDDSQLPKDRFSAERLKGVDSTLKIQPAKLEDSAVYLCASSIRGDGGYTFGSGTRLTVV.

V usage is TRBV5-5 and J usage is TRBJ2-1, with 10 bases that match TRBD2. Germline CDR1 SGHKS, CDR2 YYEKEE (reference sequence). The CDR3 is made up of 20 amino acids. V lost 0 bases and J lost 5; bases outside the gene matches: 17. In DNA, the CDR3 is TGTGCCAGCAGCTTGGTCCCACAGGGTCAGCGGGAGGGCAGGGACAATGAGCAGTTCTTC. Amino acids: CASSLVPQGQREGRDNEQFF. Full variable domain (rest looked up from reference TRBV5-5 and TRBJ2-1): DAGVTQSPTHLIKTRGQQVTLRCSPISGHKSVSWYQQVLGQGPQFIFQYYEKEERGRGNFPDRFSARQFPNYSSELNVNALLLGDSALYLCASSLVPQGQREGRDNEQFFGPGTRLTVL.

CDR3 sequence reads: CASSGGGERETQYF. Here the CDR3 DNA reads TGTGCCAGCAGTGGGGGGGGAGAAAGAGAGACCCAGTACTTC. The chain carries TRBV27 and TRBJ2-5; 7 bases match TRBD2. The CDR3 contains 14 residues. Trimming took 5 bases from V and 4 from J; bases not matched to a gene: 7. Germline CDR1 reads MNHEY; CDR2 reads SMNVEV (reference sequence).

The chain links TRBV2 to TRBJ2-7; 8 positions agree with TRBD2. The DNA matches TRBJ2-5 better at its end, which makes the J call doubtful. CDR1 SNHLY and CDR2 FYNNEI come from the germline V gene. The CDR3 is made up of 16 amino acids. CDR3 DNA sequence: TGTGCCAGCAGTGAATTCGGGGGGGGACTCCAAGAGACCCAGTACTTC. Translating it yields CASSEFGGGLQETQYF.

The chain couples TRBV3-1 to TRBJ1-2; 8 bases are a match to TRBD1. The CDR3 length is 14 residues. V was pared by 6 bases and J by 0 bases, with 3 bases of the junction left unmatched. Germline V gene lookup returns CDR1 LGHDT and CDR2 YNNKEL (reference sequence). The CDR3 region is CASRDRAANYGYTF. The CDR3 nucleotides are TGTGCCAGCAGGGACAGGGCAGCTAACTATGGCTACACCTTC. Based on the CDR3 plus reference TRBV3-1 and TRBJ1-2, the full variable domain is DTAVSQTPKYLVTQMGNDKSIKCEQNLGHDTMYWYKQDSKKFLKIMFSYNNKELIINETVPNRFSPKSPDKAHLNLHINSLELGDSAVYFCASRDRAANYGYTFGSGTRLTVV.

The chain couples TRBV6-6 to TRBJ1-6; D is unresolved. CDR3 length: 17 residues. V gave up 0 bases and J gave up 6 bases, with 15 bases separating them. The germline V gene has CDR1 MNHNY and CDR2 SVGAGI (reference sequence). This CDR3 reads CASSYSPRGGGNSPLHF. CDR3 DNA: TGTGCCAGCAGTTACTCCCCCCGGGGAGGCGGTAATTCACCCCTCCACTTT.

The V call is TRBV6-2 or TRBV6-3, the J call TRBJ1-5; maybe TRBD1 (6 bases). CDR1 is MNHEY and CDR2 is SVGEGT in the germline V gene. The CDR3 extends over 15 amino acids. Trimming cost V 7 bases and J 4 bases, with 17 bases left between them. This CDR3 reads CASKNQRTVNQPQHF. The CDR3 nucleotides read TGTGCCAGCAAGAACCAACGGACAGTTAATCAGCCCCAGCATTTT.

This clonotype turned up a few times. This chain uses TRBV11-2 with TRBJ2-7, with 13 bases identical to TRBD2. The ends lost 1 base at V and 3 bases at J; junction bases unmatched: 9. Germline V lookup: CDR1 SGHAT, CDR2 FQNNGV. This CDR3 region has 18 residues. The CDR3 DNA sequence: TGTGCCAGCAGCTTAGCGCCCTCCGGGACTAGCGGGGTCTACGAGCAGTACTTC. Its protein is CASSLAPSGTSGVYEQYF.

In DNA, the CDR3 is TGCAGTGCCCCTGAGGGGGGGAATAATGAAAAACTGTTTTTT. Residues: CSAPEGGNNEKLFF. The genes are TRBV20-1 and TRBJ1-4; D may be TRBD1 (6 bases). The CDR3 runs 14 residues. V dropped 6 bases and J dropped 4 bases, with 15 bases sitting between them. Germline V gives CDR1 DFQATT, CDR2 SNEGSKA (reference sequence).